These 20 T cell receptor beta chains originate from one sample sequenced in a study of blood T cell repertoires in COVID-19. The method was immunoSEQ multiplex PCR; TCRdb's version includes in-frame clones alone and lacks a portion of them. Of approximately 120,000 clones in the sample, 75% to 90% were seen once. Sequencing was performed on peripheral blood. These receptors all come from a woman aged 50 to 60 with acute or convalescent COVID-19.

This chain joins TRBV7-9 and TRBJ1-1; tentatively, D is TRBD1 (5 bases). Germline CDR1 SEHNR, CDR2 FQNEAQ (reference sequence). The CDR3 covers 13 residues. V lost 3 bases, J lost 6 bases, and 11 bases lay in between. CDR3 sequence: CASSLKGQSEAFF. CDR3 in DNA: TGTGCCAGCAGCTTGAAGGGGCAGTCTGAAGCTTTCTTT.

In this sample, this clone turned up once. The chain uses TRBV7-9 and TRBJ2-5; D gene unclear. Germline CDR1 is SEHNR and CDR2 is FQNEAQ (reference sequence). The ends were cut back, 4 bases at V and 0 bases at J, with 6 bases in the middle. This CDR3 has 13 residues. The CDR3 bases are TGTGCCAGCAGCTACGGGTACCAAGAGACCCAGTACTTC. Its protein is CASSYGYQETQYF. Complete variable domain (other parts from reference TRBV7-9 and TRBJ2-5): DTGVSQNPRHKITKRGQNVTFRCDPISEHNRLYWYRQTLGQGPEFLTYFQNEAQLEKSRLLSDRFSAERPKGSFSTLEIQRTEQGDSAMYLCASSYGYQETQYFGPGTRLLVL.

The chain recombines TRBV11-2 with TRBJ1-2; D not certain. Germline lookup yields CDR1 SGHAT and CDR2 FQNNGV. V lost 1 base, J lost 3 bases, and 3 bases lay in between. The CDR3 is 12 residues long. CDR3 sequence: CASSLADYGYTF. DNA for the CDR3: TGTGCCAGCAGCTTAGCAGACTATGGCTACACCTTC.

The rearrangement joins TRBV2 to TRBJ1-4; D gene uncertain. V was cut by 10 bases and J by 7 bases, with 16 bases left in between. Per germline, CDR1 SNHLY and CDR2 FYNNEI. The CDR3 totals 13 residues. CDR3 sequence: CATNRGGLEKLFF. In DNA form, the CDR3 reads TGTGCCACCAACCGGGGAGGCCTTGAAAAACTGTTTTTT.

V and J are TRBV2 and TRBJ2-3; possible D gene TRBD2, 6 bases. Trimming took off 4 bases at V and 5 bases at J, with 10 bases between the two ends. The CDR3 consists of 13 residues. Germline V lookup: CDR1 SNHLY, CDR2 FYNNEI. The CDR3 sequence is CASSVRGIDTQYF. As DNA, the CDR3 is TGTGCCAGCAGTGTGCGGGGTATAGATACGCAGTATTTT.

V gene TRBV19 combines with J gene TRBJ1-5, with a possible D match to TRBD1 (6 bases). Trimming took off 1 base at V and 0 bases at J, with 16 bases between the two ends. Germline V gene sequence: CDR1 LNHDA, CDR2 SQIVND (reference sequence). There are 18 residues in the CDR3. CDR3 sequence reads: CASSIGQGRLYSNQPQHF. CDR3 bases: TGTGCCAGTAGTATAGGCCAGGGGCGACTCTATAGCAATCAGCCCCAGCATTTT.

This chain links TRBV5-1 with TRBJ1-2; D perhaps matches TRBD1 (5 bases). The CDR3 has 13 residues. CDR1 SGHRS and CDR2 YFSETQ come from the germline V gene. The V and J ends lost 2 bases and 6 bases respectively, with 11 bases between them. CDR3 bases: TGCGCCAGCAGCTTTGCGACAGAGGATGGCTACACCTTC. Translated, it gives CASSFATEDGYTF.

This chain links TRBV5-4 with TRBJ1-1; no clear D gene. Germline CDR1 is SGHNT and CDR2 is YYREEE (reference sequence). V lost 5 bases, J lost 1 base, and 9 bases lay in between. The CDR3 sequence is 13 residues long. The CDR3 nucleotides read TGTGCCAGCAGTCAAGACTGGAACACTGAAGCTTTCTTT. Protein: CASSQDWNTEAFF. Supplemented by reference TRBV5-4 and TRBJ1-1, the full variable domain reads ETGVTQSPTHLIKTRGQQVTLRCSSQSGHNTVSWYQQALGQGPQFIFQYYREEENGRGNFPPRFSGLQFPNYSSELNVNALELDDSALYLCASSQDWNTEAFFGQGTRLTVV.

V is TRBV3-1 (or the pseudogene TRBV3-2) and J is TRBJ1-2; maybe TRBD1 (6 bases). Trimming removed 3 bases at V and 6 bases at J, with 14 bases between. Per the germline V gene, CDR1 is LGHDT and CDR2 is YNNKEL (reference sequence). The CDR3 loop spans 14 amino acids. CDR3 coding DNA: TGTGCCAGCAGCCACCGGGACACGGCGAATGGCTACACCTTC. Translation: CASSHRDTANGYTF.

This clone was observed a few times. In DNA form, the CDR3 reads TGTGCCAGCAGGGACAGCCAAAAACTGTTTTTT. Translated: CASRDSQKLFF. V usage is TRBV2 and J usage is TRBJ1-4, with a tentative D call TRBD1 (6 bases). Germline V gene lookup returns CDR1 SNHLY and CDR2 FYNNEI. The V gene lost 6 bases and the J gene lost 9 bases, with 8 bases spanning the gap. The CDR3 totals 11 residues.

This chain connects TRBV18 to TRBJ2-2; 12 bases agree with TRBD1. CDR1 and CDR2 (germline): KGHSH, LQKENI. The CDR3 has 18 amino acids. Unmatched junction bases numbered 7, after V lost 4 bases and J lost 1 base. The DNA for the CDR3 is TGTGCCAGCTCACGGGACAGGGGGCGAACGGGGAACACCGGGGAGCTGTTTTTT. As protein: CASSRDRGRTGNTGELFF.

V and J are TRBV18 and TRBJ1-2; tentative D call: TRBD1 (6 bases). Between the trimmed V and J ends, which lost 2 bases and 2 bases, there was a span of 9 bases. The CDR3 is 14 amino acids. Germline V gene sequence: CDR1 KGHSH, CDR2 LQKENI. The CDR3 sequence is CASSPGGANYGYTF. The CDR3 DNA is TGTGCCAGCTCACCAGGGGGCGCAAACTATGGCTACACCTTC. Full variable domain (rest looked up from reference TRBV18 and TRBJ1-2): NAGVMQNPRHLVRRRGQEARLRCSPMKGHSHVYWYRQLPEEGLKFMVYLQKENIIDESGMPKERFSAEFPKEGPSILRIQQVVRGDSAAYFCASSPGGANYGYTFGSGTRLTVV.

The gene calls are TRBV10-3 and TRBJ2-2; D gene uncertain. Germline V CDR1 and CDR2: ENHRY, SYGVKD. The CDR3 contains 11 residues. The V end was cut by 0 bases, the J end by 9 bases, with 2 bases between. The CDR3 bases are TGTGCCATCAGTGAGTCTAGGGAGCTGTTTTTT. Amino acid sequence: CAISESRELFF.

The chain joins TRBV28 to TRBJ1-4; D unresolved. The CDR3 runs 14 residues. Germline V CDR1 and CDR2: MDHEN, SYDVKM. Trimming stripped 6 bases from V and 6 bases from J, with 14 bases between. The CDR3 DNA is TGTGCCAGCAGCTTGGGGAGCACTTATGAAAAACTGTTTTTT. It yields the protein CASSLGSTYEKLFF.

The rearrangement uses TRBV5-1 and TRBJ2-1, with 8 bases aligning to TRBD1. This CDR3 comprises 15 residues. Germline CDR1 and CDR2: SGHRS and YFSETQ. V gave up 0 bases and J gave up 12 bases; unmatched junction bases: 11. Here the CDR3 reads CASSLGDRSGPGQFF. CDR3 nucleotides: TGCGCCAGCAGCTTGGGGGACAGGTCAGGCCCCGGGCAGTTCTTC.

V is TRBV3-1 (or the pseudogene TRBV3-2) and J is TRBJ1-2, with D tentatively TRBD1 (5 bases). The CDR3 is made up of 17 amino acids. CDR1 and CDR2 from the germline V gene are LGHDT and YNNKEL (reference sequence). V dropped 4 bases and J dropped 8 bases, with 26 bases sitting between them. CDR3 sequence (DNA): TGTGCCAGCAGCCCTCCTGCCTTCGCAGGGACTATGAAGGGCTACACCTTC. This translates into CASSPPAFAGTMKGYTF.

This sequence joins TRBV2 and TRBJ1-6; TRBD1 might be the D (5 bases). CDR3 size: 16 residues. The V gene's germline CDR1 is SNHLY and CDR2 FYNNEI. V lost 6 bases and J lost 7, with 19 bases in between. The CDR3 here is CASRHSGVAVNSPLHF. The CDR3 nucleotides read TGTGCCAGCAGACACTCGGGGGTGGCCGTCAATTCACCCCTCCACTTT.

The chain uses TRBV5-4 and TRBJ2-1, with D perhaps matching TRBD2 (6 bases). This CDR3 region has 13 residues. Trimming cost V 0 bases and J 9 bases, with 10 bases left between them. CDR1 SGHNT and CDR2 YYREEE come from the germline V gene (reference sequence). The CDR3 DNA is TGTGCCAGCAGCTTGGCTGGGCGGGGTGAGCAGTTCTTC. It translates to CASSLAGRGEQFF.

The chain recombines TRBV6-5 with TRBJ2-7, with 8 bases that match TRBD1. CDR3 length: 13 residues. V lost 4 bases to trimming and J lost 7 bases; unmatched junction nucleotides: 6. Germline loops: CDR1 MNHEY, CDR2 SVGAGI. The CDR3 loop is CASSWQGAGEQYF. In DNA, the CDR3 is TGTGCCAGCAGTTGGCAGGGGGCAGGAGAGCAGTACTTC.

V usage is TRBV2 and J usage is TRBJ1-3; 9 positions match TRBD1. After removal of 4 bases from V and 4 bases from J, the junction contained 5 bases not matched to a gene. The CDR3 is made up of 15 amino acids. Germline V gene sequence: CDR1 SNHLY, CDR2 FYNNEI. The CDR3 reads CASSVVGQGGNTIYF. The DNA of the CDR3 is TGTGCCAGCAGTGTGGTGGGACAGGGAGGAAACACCATATATTTT. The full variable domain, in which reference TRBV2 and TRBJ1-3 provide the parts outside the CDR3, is EPEVTQTPSHQVTQMGQEVILRCVPISNHLYFYWYRQILGQKVEFLVSFYNNEISEKSEIFDDQFSVERPDGSNFTLKIRSTKLEDSAMYFCASSVVGQGGNTIYFGEGSWLTVV.